This is a list of T cell receptor beta chains from one sample in a study of early T cells in non-severe SARS-CoV-2 infection. MiXCR, run by TCRdb on the 5' RACE reads, gives a single entry per CDR3 protein. The sample gives tens of thousands of distinct CDR3 sequences, around 11% of which show up once; about 2.5% is in the top ten. The material was whole blood, obtained at baseline. The origin of the receptors is an adult who was a healthcare worker with PCR-confirmed SARS-CoV-2 infection or an uninfected control (not recorded which). CDR3s include the opening cysteine and the closing phenylalanine or tryptophan. The D gene is left open where the match is weak. Some rows have no size entry. The others give once, few or many, or a class for an expanded clone.

clone_size	cdr3_length	v_call	d_call	j_call	cdr3_nt	cdr3_aa
few	15	TRBV7-2	NA	TRBJ2-4	TGTGCCAGCAGCAGCGAGACGCCGACCCAAAACATTCAGTACTTC	CASSSETPTQNIQYF
many	14	TRBV2	TRBD1	TRBJ1-2	TGTGCCAGCAGTGCCTACCAGGGGGTTGGCGGCTACACCTTC	CASSAYQGVGGYTF
NA	14	TRBV7-9	NA	TRBJ1-6	TGTGCCAGCAGCTTAGCCCCAGGACATTCACCCCTCCACTTT	CASSLAPGHSPLHF
few	12	TRBV10-3	NA	TRBJ2-1	TGTGCCATCGGCCAGGGCTACAATGAGCAGTTCTTC	CAIGQGYNEQFF
few	12	TRBV28	NA	TRBJ1-5	TGTGCCAGCAGTCAAACAGGGCTACCCCAGCATTTT	CASSQTGLPQHF
NA	16	TRBV4-1	NA	TRBJ2-1	TGCGCCAGCAGCCAAGCGAACCTGGGGGCCGGGGGTGAGCAGTTCTTC	CASSQANLGAGGEQFF
many	15	TRBV5-4	NA	TRBJ2-7	TGTGCCAGCAGCTTGGGGGCAGGGATCTCCTACGAGCAGTACTTC	CASSLGAGISYEQYF
few	13	TRBV11-2	NA	TRBJ2-7	TGTGCCAGCAGCTTGAGTAAGTTCCCTGAGCAGTACTTC	CASSLSKFPEQYF
few	14	TRBV12-3/TRBV12-4	NA	TRBJ1-1	TGTGCCAGCAGTGCTAGTGGTCGAGGCACTGAAGCTTTCTTT	CASSASGRGTEAFF
NA	14	TRBV18	NA	TRBJ1-1	TGTGCCAGCTCTCGAATCGACGTTGGCACTGAAGCTTTCTTT	CASSRIDVGTEAFF
many	17	TRBV4-1	TRBD2	TRBJ2-3	TGCGCCAGCAGCCAAGATCGGGCGGGGGGGCCCGCAGATACGCAGTATTTT	CASSQDRAGGPADTQYF
few	15	TRBV27	NA	TRBJ1-5	TGTGCCAGCAGTTTATCGAGGGGTAGCAATCAGCCCCAGCATTTT	CASSLSRGSNQPQHF
few	18	TRBV20-1	TRBD1	TRBJ1-4	TGCAGTGCTAGACCCCCGGGTCGAACAGGGGGATCTAATGAAAAACTGTTTTTT	CSARPPGRTGGSNEKLFF
few	15	TRBV3-1	TRBD1	TRBJ2-7	TGTGCCAGCAGCCAATTGGACAGGGGACCCTACGAGCAGTACTTC	CASSQLDRGPYEQYF
few	13	TRBV12-3/TRBV12-4	NA	TRBJ2-5	TGTGCCAGCAGTCCCGGGGCCAGGGAGACCCAGTACTTC	CASSPGARETQYF
NA	13	TRBV9	NA	TRBJ1-2	TGTGCCAGCAGCCCTACCGGGACCAGTGGCTACACCTTC	CASSPTGTSGYTF
NA	13	TRBV10-3	NA	TRBJ1-2	TGTGCCATCAGGGGTACAGGGAAAGATGGCTACACCTTC	CAIRGTGKDGYTF
many	15	TRBV20-1	TRBD2	TRBJ2-1	TGCAGTGCTAGAGATGGAGCGGGGACCAACAATGAGCAGTTCTTC	CSARDGAGTNNEQFF
few	15	TRBV19	NA	TRBJ1-5	TGTGCCAGCCTCTCGAGGGCGGGGGCAAATCAGCCCCAGCATTTT	CASLSRAGANQPQHF
NA	12	TRBV11-2	NA	TRBJ1-6	TGTGCCAGCACCGCTCCCCGGGGACCCCTCCACTTT	CASTAPRGPLHF
NA	14	TRBV6-6	NA	TRBJ1-2	TGTGCCAGCAGTTACTCGATTTCCGGCTATGGCTACACCTTC	CASSYSISGYGYTF
NA	14	TRBV7-9	TRBD1	TRBJ1-3	TGTGCCAGCAGCACGACAGGGGTTGGAAACACCATATATTTT	CASSTTGVGNTIYF
NA	13	TRBV6-5	NA	TRBJ2-4	TGTGCCAGCCAGACGGTTTCCAAAAACATTCAGTACTTC	CASQTVSKNIQYF
few	13	TRBV3-1	NA	TRBJ1-2	TGTGCCAGCAGCCAAGTTCGAGGGTATGGCTACACCTTC	CASSQVRGYGYTF
few	15	TRBV5-1	NA	TRBJ2-7	TGCGCCAGCAGGAAACAACCCGACGGCCTCTACGAGCAGTACTTC	CASRKQPDGLYEQYF
many	17	TRBV28	TRBD1	TRBJ1-3	TGTGCCAGCAGGTCAAACAGGGGTAGGGTCTGGAGGAACACCATATATTTT	CASRSNRGRVWRNTIYF
NA	12	TRBV6-2/TRBV6-3	NA	TRBJ2-3	TGTGCCAGCAGTTATAGCCTAAATACGCAGTATTTT	CASSYSLNTQYF
many	14	TRBV7-9	TRBD1	TRBJ1-4	TGTGCCAGCAGCTTGAGGGGGCTGGATGAAAAACTGTTTTTT	CASSLRGLDEKLFF
NA	14	TRBV5-1	NA	TRBJ2-1	TGCGCCAGCGGAGACCGGGACATCTACAATGAGCAGTTCTTC	CASGDRDIYNEQFF
NA	15	TRBV3-1	NA	TRBJ1-4	TGTGCCAGCAGCCTTGCAGCGGGGGCGGGGGAAAAACTGTTTTTT	CASSLAAGAGEKLFF
few	15	TRBV2	TRBD1	TRBJ1-2	TGTGCCAGCAAGATCCGGGACAGGGGTAACTATGGCTACACCTTC	CASKIRDRGNYGYTF
NA	18	TRBV4-1	TRBD1	TRBJ2-1	TGCGCCAGCAGCCAGGGGCTTGAGGGGGCGAGCTCCTACAATGAGCAGTTCTTC	CASSQGLEGASSYNEQFF
few	14	TRBV7-2	NA	TRBJ2-3	TGTGCCAGCAGCTTTTGGACAGCCACAGATACGCAGTATTTT	CASSFWTATDTQYF
few	13	TRBV6-5	NA	TRBJ1-1	TGTGCCAAAACCCCGGAGGGGAGCACTGAAGCTTTCTTT	CAKTPEGSTEAFF
few	17	TRBV6-1	NA	TRBJ2-1	TGTGCCAGCAGTGAAAATCCGGAGGCCCTCTCCTACAATGAGCAGTTCTTC	CASSENPEALSYNEQFF
few	15	TRBV5-1	TRBD1	TRBJ2-1	TGCGCCAGCAGCCGGACAGGGGGCGCTTACAATGAGCAGTTCTTC	CASSRTGGAYNEQFF
few	14	TRBV19	NA	TRBJ2-7	TGTGCCAGTAGTGACCGGGTCAATGAATACGAGCAGTACTTC	CASSDRVNEYEQYF
NA	15	TRBV28	NA	TRBJ1-2	TGTGCCAGCAGTTTCTTGGGGGCGCAGGTCTATGGCTACACCTTC	CASSFLGAQVYGYTF
many	15	TRBV6-5	NA	TRBJ2-3	TGTGCCAGCAGTTTGGTCCAGGGGAGCACAGATACGCAGTATTTT	CASSLVQGSTDTQYF
few	13	TRBV24-1	NA	TRBJ2-2	TGTGCCACCAGTGATGGGAACACCGGGGAGCTGTTTTTT	CATSDGNTGELFF
few	14	TRBV6-6	NA	TRBJ1-3	TGTGCCAGCACCCGGTCGGGTTCTGGAAACACCATATATTTT	CASTRSGSGNTIYF
medium-sized	15	TRBV10-2	NA	TRBJ1-6	TGCGCCAGACCCGACGGCAGGGGTGGAGGTTCACCCCTCCACTTT	CARPDGRGGGSPLHF
few	16	TRBV18	TRBD1	TRBJ2-7	TGTGCCAGCTCACCACACTCCGGGACAGGGCCCTACGAGCAGTACTTC	CASSPHSGTGPYEQYF
NA	13	TRBV20-1	NA	TRBJ2-1	TGCAGTGCATATCAGGGAACCTACAATGAGCAGTTCTTC	CSAYQGTYNEQFF
NA	14	TRBV29-1	TRBD1	TRBJ2-2	TGCAGCGTAGGACAGGGGGGCGGCACCGGGGAGCTGTTTTTT	CSVGQGGGTGELFF